This T cell receptor (beta chain) was identified in a study of graft-versus-host responses after intestinal transplantation. The V and J ends lost 2 bases and 2 bases respectively, with 7 bases between them. CDR3 length: 14 amino acids. Per the germline V gene, CDR1 is MNHEY and CDR2 is SVGAGI. Study observations and caveats: Early post-transplant HvG declines showed an association with peak circulating GvH clone levels. Recipient-marrow GvH clones were detected, some having first appeared in ileum or blood. Allografts carried high graft-versus-host to host-versus-graft clonal ratios in patients having graft-donor T cell macrochimerism.

As to this clone: Its antigen is not known.

Here immunoSEQ multiplex PCR was the method, and the copy in TCRdb shows in-frame clones only, minus some. This table holds about 90,000 clones, roughly 89% found once. The sample consisted of unstimulated CD4+ T cells sorted from spleen or lymph node cells, taken before intestinal transplant. The chain carries TRBV6-5 and TRBJ1-5, with D unclear. The origin of this receptor is a human donor who received an intestinal transplant. The CDR3 loop reads CASSYRSGNQPQHF. DNA of the CDR3: TGTGCCAGCAGTTACAGATCCGGCAATCAGCCCCAGCATTTT.